This T cell receptor beta chain derives from a study of T cells in Graves' hyperthyroidism and ophthalmopathy. The CDR3 regions of TCR beta were amplified from RNA transcripts. Researchers ran a first-round RT-PCR on the TCR CDR3 using the HTBI primer set. TCRdb re-derived calls from the multiplex PCR reads in MiXCR, one entry per CDR3 protein. This table holds some 350,000 distinct CDR3 sequences, over 12% found once. A few counts support this clonotype. Given a much more abundant clone one base away, this may be a read error. The CDR3 totals 10 residues. In germline, CDR1 is MDHEN, CDR2 SYDVKM. V was trimmed by 5 bases and J by 2 bases, leaving 1 base between them.

The TCR sequence derives from a woman aged 55-75 years with Graves' ophthalmopathy. This rearrangement joins TRBV28 to TRBJ2-7, with D unresolved. Sample: blood. The DNA for the CDR3 is TGTGCCAGCAGTACCTACGAGCAGTACTTC. Its translation is CASSTYEQYF.